This T cell receptor (beta chain) was recorded in a study of T cells in Graves' hyperthyroidism and ophthalmopathy. At least ten counts were recorded for this clonotype. Its antigen is unknown. Germline CDR1 reads SGHRS; CDR2 reads YFSETQ. The CDR3 runs 17 residues. V was pared by 0 bases and J by 0 bases, with 16 bases between. It was RNA transcripts that yielded the amplified TCR beta CDR3 regions. A set of HTBI primers served as the primers for a first-round RT-PCR of the TCR CDR3. TCRdb ran MiXCR on the multiplex PCR reads and lists one entry per CDR3 protein. The table has nearly 600,000 distinct CDR3 sequences, approximately 15% seen once. Broader study findings: The model predicted ophthalmopathy a median around six months before onset. Appearing also in blood were most of the thyroid clonotypes expanded above 0.001.

The TCR was taken from a woman between 18 and 29 years old with Graves' ophthalmopathy. Source material: blood. V usage is TRBV5-1 and J usage is TRBJ2-7; D ambiguous. The CDR3 loop is CASSLEVGSGLSYEQYF. The DNA of the CDR3 is TGCGCCAGCAGCTTGGAGGTTGGGTCCGGGCTCTCCTACGAGCAGTACTTC.